The 11 T cell receptor beta chains reported below all come from one sample, sequenced in a study of control samples from healthy donors and cancer patients. Profiled with immunoSEQ multiplex PCR; TCRdb holds only in-frame clones, not every one. The sample holds 60,000 to 65,000 clones, roughly 85% seen once. Source material: blood. These receptors originate from a man between 40 and 49 years old in good health.

J is TRBJ1-3 and V is TRBV6-5; possibly TRBD1 for D (6 bases). CDR1 is MNHEY and CDR2 is SVGAGI in the germline V gene. CDR3 size: 15 residues. V lost 0 bases and J 3 bases, leaving 9 bases between the germline ends. The CDR3 reads CASSYSRGVGNTIYF. CDR3 in DNA: TGTGCCAGCAGTTACTCGAGGGGGGTTGGAAACACCATATATTTT.

The chain is built from TRBV11-2 and TRBJ2-3; D ambiguous. The germline V gene has CDR1 SGHAT and CDR2 FQNNGV. The CDR3 has 12 residues. The germline V and J ends were trimmed by 7 bases and 4 bases, with 9 bases remaining between them. CDR3 in amino acids: CASTPASDTQYF. CDR3 nucleotide sequence: TGTGCCAGCACGCCGGCGTCAGATACGCAGTATTTT.

The V and J genes are TRBV27 and TRBJ2-1; no reliable D call. The germline gives CDR1 MNHEY, CDR2 SMNVEV (reference sequence). This CDR3 region has 15 residues. V lost 5 bases, J lost 8 bases, and 19 bases lay in between. The CDR3 bases are TGTGCCAGCAGTCTAAGTTCCCTCTTTGTCCATGAGCAGTTCTTC. This translates into CASSLSSLFVHEQFF.

The chain employs TRBV5-1 and TRBJ1-5, with 8 bases matching TRBD1. The CDR3 has 13 amino acids. The junction had 3 bases not matched to a gene; V was cut back by 3 bases and J by 7 bases. Germline-derived CDR1 and CDR2 are SGHRS and YFSETQ. CDR3 nucleotides: TGCGCCAGCAGCTCCGACAGGGGCCAGCCCCAGCATTTT. It specifies CASSSDRGQPQHF. Supplemented by reference TRBV5-1 and TRBJ1-5, the full variable domain reads KAGVTQTPRYLIKTRGQQVTLSCSPISGHRSVSWYQQTPGQGLQFLFEYFSETQRNKGNFPGRFSGRQFSNSRSEMNVSTLELGDSALYLCASSSDRGQPQHFGDGTRLSIL.

V gene TRBV9 combines with J gene TRBJ2-7, with TRBD2 matching 9 bases. Per germline, CDR1 SGDLS and CDR2 YYNGEE. The junction had 7 bases not matched to a gene; V was cut back by 0 bases and J by 6 bases. The CDR3 loop spans 15 amino acids. The CDR3 sequence is CASSVVPAGGGEQYF. The CDR3 DNA follows: TGTGCCAGCAGCGTAGTTCCAGCGGGGGGTGGCGAGCAGTACTTC.

The chain is built from TRBV29-1 and TRBJ1-1; D gene uncertain. V was clipped by 6 bases and J by 1 base, with 12 bases between them. The length of the CDR3 is 13 residues. Germline-derived CDR1 and CDR2 are SQVTM and ANQGSEA. The CDR3, as DNA: TGCAGCGTCCCGGGCCCCTCGAACACTGAAGCTTTCTTT. It specifies CSVPGPSNTEAFF.

CDR3 protein: CASSLRFPDTGELFF. The CDR3 DNA reads as TGTGCCAGCAGCTTAAGGTTCCCAGACACCGGGGAGCTGTTTTTT. The gene calls are TRBV7-2 and TRBJ2-2; no clear D gene. Trimming cost V 2 bases and J 3 bases, with 10 bases left between them. Germline CDR1 SGHTA, CDR2 FQGNSA. The CDR3 is made up of 15 amino acids.

This chain connects TRBV7-3 to TRBJ2-2; 7 nucleotides agree with TRBD2. Looked up from germline, CDR1 is SGHTA and CDR2 is FQGTGA. The junction had 5 bases not matched to a gene; V was cut back by 5 bases and J by 2 bases. The CDR3 covers 15 residues. The CDR3 sequence: CASSPSGVNTGELFF. Written as DNA, the CDR3 is TGTGCCAGCAGCCCCAGCGGGGTCAACACCGGGGAGCTGTTTTTT.

The J gene is TRBJ1-1, the V gene TRBV18; possibly TRBD1 for D (5 bases). The V gene's germline CDR1 is KGHSH and CDR2 LQKENI. V was trimmed by 1 base and J by 0 bases, leaving 9 bases between them. The CDR3 spans 15 residues. CDR3 nucleotide sequence: TGTGCCAGCTCACCACGGGACCGACTGAACACTGAAGCTTTCTTT. This translates into CASSPRDRLNTEAFF.

The rearrangement uses TRBV24-1 and TRBJ2-5; 7 positions agree with TRBD2. The CDR3 contains 14 residues. Germline values: CDR1 KGHDR, CDR2 SFDVKD. V gave up 9 bases and J gave up 0 bases; unmatched junction bases: 6. The CDR3 protein is CATGLDSNQETQYF. DNA for the CDR3: TGTGCCACCGGACTAGACAGTAACCAAGAGACCCAGTACTTC.

The chain's CDR3 is CASKAENNSPLHF. The DNA for the CDR3 is TGTGCCAGCAAGGCGGAAAATAATTCACCCCTCCACTTT. The genes are TRBV25-1 and TRBJ1-6; no clear D gene. Deletions cut 7 bases from V and 5 bases from J, with 9 bases between. The V gene's germline CDR1 is MGHDK and CDR2 SYGVNS. The CDR3 consists of 13 residues.